The clone carrying this T cell receptor (beta chain) has ten or more counts. TCRdb called clones again from the PCR reads with MiXCR. The sample yields about 27,000 clones, roughly 15% seen once. The record originates from a study of metastatic and nonmetastatic thyroid tumors. All patients were untreated before thyroid surgery. This CDR3 comprises 19 residues. Per the germline V gene, CDR1 is PRHDT and CDR2 is FYEKMQ (reference sequence). J was trimmed by 5 bases and V by 4 bases; bases with no gene match: 19. The chain joins TRBV13 to TRBJ2-3; 9 bases are a match to TRBD1. The origin of this receptor is a male donor with papillary thyroid cancer or a benign thyroid nodule (not recorded which). Some clones in this sample may be carry-over from other donors' samples. Sequencing was carried out using blood. The CDR3 spells CASSSHREQQGAQIDTQYF. Written as DNA, the CDR3 is TGTGCCAGCAGCTCCCACCGGGAACAACAGGGGGCGCAAATAGATACGCAGTATTTT.